This T cell receptor beta chain was recorded in a study of blood T cells in healthy people across ages. Study-wide findings and caveats: PBMC samples, being unsorted, prevented any conclusive comparison of naive and antigen-experienced cells.

On this clonotype itself: Its antigen remains unknown.

Then a second PCR, running roughly 7 to 11 cycles, was carried out with a sample-barcoded 5' primer and a J-beta primer mix. TCRdb itself ran the 5' RACE reads through MiXCR, one entry per CDR3 protein. The table shows over a million distinct CDR3 sequences, with 25% occurring only once. Caucasian individuals from Russia who were healthy and aged roughly 6 to 95 acted as donors. CDR3 size: 15 residues. Unmatched junction bases numbered 8, after V lost 5 bases and J lost 3 bases. The V gene's germline CDR1 is SGHRS and CDR2 YFSETQ. These same records also appear under a second study, on T cells of mothers and their children. In that study: Three healthy Caucasian mothers served as donors, and their six children did as well.

The source material was blood. The sequence derives from a girl aged 2-10 years in good health. J is TRBJ2-5 and V is TRBV5-1; 9 bases match TRBD2. In DNA form, the CDR3 reads TGCGCCAGCAGTCCTAGAGCGGGGGGAAAAGAGACCCAGTACTTC. Protein product: CASSPRAGGKETQYF.